What follows are 5 T cell receptor beta chains derived from one specimen sequenced in a study of blood T cell repertoires in COVID-19. Sequenced by immunoSEQ multiplex PCR; TCRdb stores in-frame clones only, minus some. The repertoire holds roughly 400,000 clones, roughly 88% seen once, with around 1.5% in the top ten. Sequencing input: PBMCs or T cells enriched from blood (not recorded which). These TCRs come from a woman under 30 who had been exposed to COVID-19.

The chain has TRBV29-1 and TRBJ2-3; 7 bases match TRBD2. CDR3 size: 15 residues. Looked up from germline, CDR1 is SQVTM and CDR2 is ANQGSEA. Unmatched junction bases numbered 12, after V lost 7 bases and J lost 2 bases. The CDR3 loop reads CSGHGASGNTDTQYF. The CDR3 DNA follows: TGCAGCGGCCATGGGGCTAGCGGTAACACAGATACGCAGTATTTT.

V gene TRBV4-1 combines with J gene TRBJ2-7; perhaps TRBD1 as D (5 bases). Germline V CDR1 and CDR2: MGHRA, YSYEKL. Between the trimmed V and J ends, which lost 2 bases and 2 bases, there was a span of 13 bases. There are 15 residues in the CDR3. The CDR3, as DNA: TGCGCCAGCAGCCAACAGGGTTTAGGAGCCTACGAGCAGTACTTC. It translates to CASSQQGLGAYEQYF.

This chain joins TRBV19 and TRBJ1-2; tentative D call: TRBD1 (6 bases). V lost 5 bases, J lost 4 bases, and 20 bases lay in between. CDR3 length: 16 amino acids. The germline V gene encodes CDR1 LNHDA and CDR2 SQIVND (reference sequence). CDR3 amino acids: CASSQYKQGNRYGYTF. The CDR3 nucleotides read TGTGCCAGTAGTCAATATAAACAGGGAAACCGCTATGGCTACACCTTC. The complete variable domain, with remaining parts taken from reference TRBV19 and TRBJ1-2, reads DGGITQSPKYLFRKEGQNVTLSCEQNLNHDAMYWYRQDPGQGLRLIYYSQIVNDFQKGDIAEGYSVSREKKESFPLTVTSAQKNPTAFYLCASSQYKQGNRYGYTFGSGTRLTVV.

The V gene is TRBV7-3, the J gene TRBJ2-3, with TRBD2 identical over 12 bases. Germline CDR1 reads SGHTA; CDR2 reads FQGTGA. V lost 5 bases and J lost 3; bases outside the gene matches: 6. There are 16 residues in the CDR3. The CDR3 is CASSERLAGETDTQYF. The CDR3 DNA reads as TGTGCCAGCAGCGAAAGACTAGCGGGGGAAACAGATACGCAGTATTTT.

The chain is built from TRBV5-5 and TRBJ1-5, with 8 positions matching TRBD1. The CDR3 consists of 16 residues. Germline V lookup: CDR1 SGHKS, CDR2 YYEKEE (reference sequence). V lost 0 bases and J lost 2; bases outside the gene matches: 4. The CDR3 reads CASSLDQGAGNQPQHF. The CDR3 DNA reads TGTGCCAGCAGCTTGGATCAGGGGGCAGGCAATCAGCCCCAGCATTTT.